The rows below give T cell receptor beta chains drawn from one sample of a study of blood T cell repertoires in COVID-19. Assay: immunoSEQ multiplex PCR; the TCRdb copy retains only in-frame clones and omits some. The repertoire holds about 270,000 clones, with 83% as singletons. The specimen was peripheral blood. These receptors were collected from a woman between 50 and 59 years old who had recovered from COVID-19. Both conserved end residues are part of each CDR3. A D gene is named only where the DNA matches it firmly. A row's size may be missing; if present it is once, few, many or a size class.

d_call j_call v_call clone_size cdr3_nt cdr3_aa
TRBD1 TRBJ1-2 TRBV28 - TGTGCCAGCACCCCAGGGGGACAGCGACTAACATTC CASTPGGQRLTF
- TRBJ1-5 TRBV5-5 - TGTGCCAGCAACTCAAACCCGGGTCAGCCCCAGCATTTT CASNSNPGQPQHF
- TRBJ2-3 TRBV30 - TGTGCCTGGAGCAGGGTATCAGCAGATACGCAGTATTTT CAWSRVSADTQYF
TRBD1 TRBJ2-7 TRBV12-3/TRBV12-4 - TGTGCCAGCAGCAGGACAGGGGATGACGAGCAGTACTTC CASSRTGDDEQYF
- TRBJ1-2 TRBV3-1/TRBV3-2 - TGTGCCACCCGAAGGGGGTCCGAGGGCTACACCTTC CATRRGSEGYTF
- TRBJ2-5 TRBV6-6 - TGTGCCAGCAGTTACGTGGACTGGACCCAAGAGACCCAGTACTTC CASSYVDWTQETQYF
TRBD1 TRBJ1-6 TRBV7-2 - TGTGCCAGCAGCCCGAACAGGGGTAAGAATTCACCCCTCCACTTT CASSPNRGKNSPLHF
- TRBJ1-5 TRBV19 - TGTGCCAGTAGTATTCGGACAGCTCCAAATCAGCCCCAGCATTTT CASSIRTAPNQPQHF
TRBD1 TRBJ2-7 TRBV4-3 - TGCGCCAGCAGCCAAGGTCACAGGGGCTACGAGCAGTACTTC CASSQGHRGYEQYF
- TRBJ2-5 TRBV15 - TGTGCCACCAGCTGGGGCGAGACCCAGTACTTC CATSWGETQYF
TRBD2 TRBJ2-5 TRBV10-3 - TGTGCCATCAGTGAGTCATTAAACACTAGCGGCATCCAAGAGACCCAGTACTTC CAISESLNTSGIQETQYF
- TRBJ1-2 TRBV7-9 - TGTGCCAGCACCCCGAACAGGGCGGTCTATGGCTACACCTTC CASTPNRAVYGYTF
- TRBJ1-2 TRBV5-1 - TGCGCCAGCAACGAGGCTGGTAGCAACTATGGCTACACCTTC CASNEAGSNYGYTF
- TRBJ2-7 TRBV6-5 - TGTGCCAGCGCCACGAGTCGGTCCCTCTACGAGCAGTACTTC CASATSRSLYEQYF
TRBD1 TRBJ2-1 TRBV7-3 few TGTGCCAGCAGCTTAATTCAGGGGGCCAATGAGCAGTTCTTC CASSLIQGANEQFF
- TRBJ2-1 TRBV23-1 once TGCGCCAGCAGTCAACGAGACTGCTACAATGAGCAGTTCTTC CASSQRDCYNEQFF
TRBD1 TRBJ2-1 TRBV7-2 - TGTGCCAGCAGCTTAGCGCCGGGACAGGGTACAAGTGAGCAGTTCTTC CASSLAPGQGTSEQFF
- TRBJ2-1 TRBV7-3 - TGTGCCAGCAGCTTACGGGGCTTAGGGGAGGATGAGCAGTTCTTC CASSLRGLGEDEQFF
- TRBJ1-4 TRBV28 - TGTGCCAGCAGTGGGCCCGCAAATGAAAAACTGTTTTTT CASSGPANEKLFF
- TRBJ1-5 TRBV28 - TGTGCCAGCAGCCCCAGGGTCGGTCAGCCCCAGCATTTT CASSPRVGQPQHF
- TRBJ1-6 TRBV3-1/TRBV3-2 once TGTGCCAGCAGCGAACTACAAGCACCCCTCCACTTT CASSELQAPLHF
- TRBJ1-2 TRBV6-5 - TGTGCCAGCAGTTACTCGACGAGGATCCTCTATGGCTACACCTTC CASSYSTRILYGYTF
- TRBJ2-7 TRBV30 - TGTGCCTGGCAGCTAGGGGGGGGCCTTTTCCACGAGCAGTACTTC CAWQLGGGLFHEQYF